This TCR beta chain emerged from a study of T cell clonotyping in hematopoietic cell transplantation (dated by TCRdb to the early 2020s). Broadly, across the study: Recipient samples taken before transplant were collected after cytoreduction. In the study, some 140 blood samples were gathered from 35 to 45 consecutive transplant recipients and their related donors. Recruitment of patients ran from 2015 to early 2017, and follow-up continued until late 2020 or until death.

The immunoSEQ assay, a bias-controlled multiplex PCR using V- and J-specific primers, was used to amplify TCR beta CDR3 regions from genomic DNA. In a second PCR step, a proprietary barcode and Illumina adapter sequences were attached to the CDR3 amplicons. An Illumina MiSeq instrument was used for sequencing of the CDR3 libraries. As for the original processing: Export and quality control were handled in immunoSEQ Analyzer 3.0, while downstream analyses relied on R Bioconductor and Immunarch. Repertoire metrics were calculated using only productive rearrangements within the normalized downsampled data set. In the normalized cohort, clonotypes with more than 5 templates were defined as pathologically expanded. Repertoire diversity was measured with the Inverse Simpson Index. CMV-specificity analyses were carried out on the non-normalized data set to capture all clonotypes. Here the immuneACCESS table is served through TCRdb, limited to in-frame sequences with V and J called. Missing clones are a known gap in these copies; in checked studies unresolved V genes cover under half, and the rest lacks a known reason. The V and J calls and clone size come from that table; D and trimming were worked out from the DNA. Here the sample has roughly 34,000 clones; 85% to 95% occur a single time. Of the sample, around 1.5% is held by the ten largest clones.

As to this clone: Its target antigen remains unknown. Base qualities were left out, and no much larger clone turns up one base away.

The paper as a whole reports these results and caveats: Overlap with donor repertoires was found for only a small fraction of recipient repertoires, with over 95% found to appear de novo at the given depth. Donor and pretransplant recipient Inverse Simpson Index values predicted broader posttransplant TCR repertoire diversity. The sample size was limited, and because cells were not sorted, the contributions of CD4 and CD8 repertoires could not be separated. A decrease in recipient TCR diversity was observed after transplant, and a progressive increase in pathologically expanded clonotypes was seen from day 30 to day 180.

The CDR3 runs 15 residues from the cysteine to the phenylalanine. Here the CDR3 DNA is all that survives: 45 bases in frame from base 1. At the junction V is shortened by 3 bases and J by 4 bases, with 12 bases in between. The germline V gene sets CDR1 to SNHLY and CDR2 to FYNNEI. Explained via the paper, the time point label denotes: recipient sample about 28 days before transplant, after cytoreduction. Blood samples were obtained from recipients approximately 28 days before transplant and at days 30, 100 and 180 after transplant. Nuclei Lysis Solution was used to extract genomic DNA from fresh or cryopreserved unfractionated peripheral blood mononuclear cells.

The origin of this receptor is a man between 35 and 55 years old with chronic myeloid leukemia. Some clones in this sample may be carry-over from other donors' samples. The chain couples TRBV2 to TRBJ2-2; possibly the D gene is TRBD2, per 5 matching bases. The specimen was peripheral blood mononuclear cells, collected before stem cell transplant. The CDR3 is CASSDFGETTGELFF. The nucleotide sequence reads as follows: TGTGCCAGCAGTGACTTCGGGGAAACCACCGGGGAGCTGTTTTTT.